This passage covers 20 T cell receptor beta chains from one sample sequenced in a study of OX40 agonist ivuxolimab in advanced cancers. TCRdb's copy holds only in-frame clones and misses some; the assay was immunoSEQ multiplex PCR. The profile shows tens of thousands of clones, roughly 88% of them singletons. The sample consisted of CD4+ or CD8+ T cells sorted from blood, taken in a trial of the OX40 agonist ivuxolimab. The origin of the receptors is an adult with an advanced solid tumor such as melanoma, head and neck, liver or kidney cancer.

The chain carries TRBV19 and TRBJ1-5; D not resolved. Deletions cut 1 base from V and 5 bases from J, with 9 bases between. The length of the CDR3 is 14 residues. Per germline, CDR1 LNHDA and CDR2 SQIVND (reference sequence). In DNA form, the CDR3 reads TGTGCCAGTAGTATAGGTCAGGAGGATCAGCCCCAGCATTTT. Protein product: CASSIGQEDQPQHF. The variable domain in full, with the rest retrieved from reference TRBV19 and TRBJ1-5, is DGGITQSPKYLFRKEGQNVTLSCEQNLNHDAMYWYRQDPGQGLRLIYYSQIVNDFQKGDIAEGYSVSREKKESFPLTVTSAQKNPTAFYLCASSIGQEDQPQHFGDGTRLSIL.

The chain recombines TRBV5-4 with TRBJ1-1, with 8 bases fitting TRBD1. The V gene's germline CDR1 is SGHNT and CDR2 YYREEE (reference sequence). J was trimmed by 3 bases and V by 4 bases; bases with no gene match: 11. This CDR3 region has 16 residues. The DNA for the CDR3 is TGTGCCAGCAGCCCAGGGGGCTCAGCCGGGGACACTGAAGCTTTCTTT. Encoded protein: CASSPGGSAGDTEAFF. Drawing the rest from reference TRBV5-4 and TRBJ1-1, the complete variable domain is ETGVTQSPTHLIKTRGQQVTLRCSSQSGHNTVSWYQQALGQGPQFIFQYYREEENGRGNFPPRFSGLQFPNYSSELNVNALELDDSALYLCASSPGGSAGDTEAFFGQGTRLTVV.

V is TRBV6-1 and J is TRBJ1-2, with a weak D call TRBD1 (6 bases). The germline V and J ends were trimmed by 1 base and 4 bases, with 7 bases remaining between them. From germline, CDR1 is MNHNS and CDR2 SASEGT. This CDR3 is 13 amino acids long. The CDR3 reads CASSEGTAYGYTF. CDR3 nucleotides: TGTGCCAGCAGTGAAGGGACAGCCTATGGCTACACCTTC.

This chain links TRBV18 with TRBJ2-3; possibly TRBD2 for D (6 bases). Germline CDR1 is KGHSH and CDR2 is LQKENI. Deletions cut 3 bases from V and 6 bases from J, with 16 bases between. The CDR3 covers 15 residues. The CDR3 DNA follows: TGTGCCAGCTCACCCTTACAGACCCGGGGGGATACGCAGTATTTT. Translating it yields CASSPLQTRGDTQYF.

This clone was detected only a few times. V gene TRBV30 combines with J gene TRBJ1-3; D is unresolved. The CDR3 spans 15 residues. V was clipped by 3 bases and J by 1 base, with 13 bases between them. CDR1 GTSNPN and CDR2 SVGIG come from the germline V gene (reference sequence). This CDR3 is CAWSKRRISGNTIYF. The DNA of the CDR3 is TGTGCCTGGAGCAAACGACGGATATCTGGAAACACCATATATTTT.

This clone was found a few times. The J gene is TRBJ2-2, the V gene TRBV4-1, with D hard to call. Looked up from germline, CDR1 is MGHRA and CDR2 is YSYEKL. CDR3 length: 14 residues. Trimming took 1 base from V and 1 from J, leaving 4 bases between them. The CDR3, as DNA: TGCGCCAGCAGCCAAGTTTTGAACACCGGGGAGCTGTTTTTT. Residues: CASSQVLNTGELFF.

The count of this clone is one. The chain joins TRBV10-2 to TRBJ2-7; possibly TRBD2 for D (5 bases). Germline CDR1 and CDR2: WSHSY and SAAADI. The CDR3 runs 15 residues. Trimming took off 0 bases at V and 3 bases at J, with 12 bases between the two ends. CDR3 nucleotide sequence: TGCGCCAGCAGTGAGTCGGGTAGCGCTAGCTACGAGCAGTACTTC. This gives the protein CASSESGSASYEQYF.

The chain joins TRBV28 to TRBJ2-1; 8 nucleotides agree with TRBD2. This CDR3 comprises 15 residues. Germline CDR1 MDHEN, CDR2 SYDVKM. With 5 bases clipped from V and 4 bases from J, the junction kept 7 bases outside the gene matches. The CDR3 protein is CASSPGRAGYNEQFF. In DNA, the CDR3 is TGTGCCAGCAGTCCCGGGAGGGCCGGGTACAATGAGCAGTTCTTC.

The chain recombines TRBV7-6 with TRBJ2-7; a possible D gene is TRBD2 (5 bases). CDR1 SGHVS and CDR2 FNYEAQ come from the germline V gene. Deletions cut 1 base from V and 6 bases from J, with 13 bases between. The CDR3 sequence is 14 residues long. The CDR3, as DNA: TGTGCCAGCAGCTTAGTGGGAGCGATCTCCGAGCAGTACTTC. Translating it yields CASSLVGAISEQYF.

Only one count was recorded for this clone. This chain links TRBV11-2 with TRBJ1-2, with D possibly matching TRBD1 (5 bases). The CDR3 covers 13 residues. Per germline, CDR1 SGHAT and CDR2 FQNNGV. V lost 1 base and J 4 bases, leaving 7 bases between the germline ends. The CDR3 DNA reads as TGTGCCAGCAGCTTAGCGGGGGGCTATGGCTACACCTTC. Translating it yields CASSLAGGYGYTF.

About this clone: The sample holds other DNA sequences that translate to the same CDR3. The rearrangement joins TRBV28 to TRBJ1-3; TRBD1 matches at 9 bases. J was trimmed by 0 bases and V by 5 bases; bases with no gene match: 2. The CDR3 has 15 amino acids. In germline, CDR1 is MDHEN, CDR2 SYDVKM. As DNA, the CDR3 is TGTGCCAGCAGTCCGACAGGGGGCTCTGGAAACACCATATATTTT. It is translated as CASSPTGGSGNTIYF.

This clone came up once. The chain carries TRBV30 and TRBJ2-3, with D possibly matching TRBD1 (6 bases). From germline, CDR1 is GTSNPN and CDR2 SVGIG (reference sequence). V lost 4 bases and J 8 bases, leaving 10 bases between the germline ends. The length of the CDR3 is 11 residues. In nucleotides, the CDR3 is TGTGCCTGGACTTCAGGGGTTACGCAGTATTTT. It is translated as CAWTSGVTQYF. The whole variable domain, filled in from reference TRBV30 and TRBJ2-3, reads SQTIHQWPATLVQPVGSPLSLECTVEGTSNPNLYWYRQAAGRGLQLLFYSVGIGQISSEVPQNLSASRPQDRQFILSSKKLLLSDSGFYLCAWTSGVTQYFGPGTRLTVL.

The chain links TRBV28 to TRBJ1-4; 8 bases are shared with TRBD1. This CDR3 has 13 residues. Per the germline V gene, CDR1 is MDHEN and CDR2 is SYDVKM. V trimming: 6 bases; J trimming: 8 bases; junction bases outside the gene matches: 5. CDR3 nucleotide sequence: TGTGCCAGCAGCCCGGGACAGGACGAAAAACTGTTTTTT. This sequence encodes CASSPGQDEKLFF. The whole variable domain, filled in from reference TRBV28 and TRBJ1-4, reads DVKVTQSSRYLVKRTGEKVFLECVQDMDHENMFWYRQDPGLGLRLIYFSYDVKMKEKGDIPEGYSVSREKKERFSLILESASTNQTSMYLCASSPGQDEKLFFGSGTQLSVL.

The chain joins TRBV29-1 to TRBJ2-7; D is ambiguous. Germline V gene data show CDR1 as SQVTM and CDR2 as ANQGSEA. The length of the CDR3 is 15 residues. V lost 3 bases, J lost 1 base, and 16 bases lay in between. CDR3 nucleotide sequence: TGCAGCGTTGAGTCTAGTTCGACGGATTCCTACGAGCAGTACTTC. Residues: CSVESSSTDSYEQYF.

The rearrangement uses TRBV27 and TRBJ2-7, with 11 nucleotides matching TRBD2. The germline V gene has CDR1 MNHEY and CDR2 SMNVEV (reference sequence). The V segment lost 5 bases and the J segment 7 bases; nucleotides outside the gene matches: 22. The CDR3 totals 19 residues. The CDR3 nucleotides are TGTGCCAGCAGTCGGGGGCAAATTTTAGCGGGAGGGCCAGCAGGGGAGCAGTACTTC. This encodes CASSRGQILAGGPAGEQYF.

Only a few counts were recorded for this clone. The gene calls are TRBV29-1 and TRBJ2-5, with TRBD1 identical over 8 bases. CDR1 SQVTM and CDR2 ANQGSEA come from the germline V gene. V shed 6 bases and J 4 bases; nucleotides not matched to a gene: 10. CDR3 length: 14 amino acids. In nucleotides, the CDR3 is TGCAGCGTCCTAGGACAGGGTGTATTAGAGACCCAGTACTTC. Its protein is CSVLGQGVLETQYF.

The chain combines TRBV2 with TRBJ2-3; 9 bases match TRBD1. The germline V gene encodes CDR1 SNHLY and CDR2 FYNNEI. There are 13 residues in the CDR3. V was pared by 8 bases and J by 3 bases, with 3 bases of the junction left unmatched. The DNA of the CDR3 is TGTGCCAGCGGACAGGGGCGTACAGATACGCAGTATTTT. Protein product: CASGQGRTDTQYF.

This sequence joins TRBV5-1 and TRBJ2-7, with 9 bases matching TRBD1. In germline, CDR1 is SGHRS, CDR2 YFSETQ. J gave up 1 base and V 1 base, and 3 bases lay outside the gene matches. The CDR3 spans 15 residues. CDR3 sequence (DNA): TGCGCCAGCAGCTTGACAGGGGGCCTTTCCTACGAGCAGTACTTC. This codes for CASSLTGGLSYEQYF.

A few counts support this clone. The CDR3 region is CASSTRQGPIEAFF. Written as DNA, the CDR3 is TGTGCCAGTAGTACCCGACAGGGACCGATAGAAGCTTTCTTT. J is TRBJ1-1 and V is TRBV19; TRBD1 agrees at 7 bases. CDR1 is LNHDA, CDR2 SQIVND, per germline (reference sequence). Trimming took 4 bases from V and 8 from J; bases not matched to a gene: 10. This CDR3 region has 14 residues.

This clone has only one observation. J is TRBJ2-3 and V is TRBV19, with 14 bases identical to TRBD2. The CDR3 has 18 amino acids. Germline-derived CDR1 and CDR2 are LNHDA and SQIVND (reference sequence). With 3 bases clipped from V and 1 base from J, the junction kept 6 bases outside the gene matches. The CDR3: CASSIGRGLAGGTDTQYF. The DNA of the CDR3 is TGTGCCAGTAGTATCGGTAGGGGACTAGCGGGAGGCACAGATACGCAGTATTTT.